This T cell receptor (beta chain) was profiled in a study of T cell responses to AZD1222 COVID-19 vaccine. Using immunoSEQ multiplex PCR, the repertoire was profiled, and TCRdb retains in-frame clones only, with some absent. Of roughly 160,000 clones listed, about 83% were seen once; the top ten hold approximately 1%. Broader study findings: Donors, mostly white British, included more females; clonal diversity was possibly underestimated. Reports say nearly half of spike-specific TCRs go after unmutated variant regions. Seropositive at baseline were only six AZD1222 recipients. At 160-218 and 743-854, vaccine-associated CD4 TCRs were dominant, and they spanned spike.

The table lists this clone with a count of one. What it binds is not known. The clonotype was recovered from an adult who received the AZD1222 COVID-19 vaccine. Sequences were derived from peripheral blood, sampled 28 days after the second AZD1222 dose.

The CDR3 region has the DNA TGTGCCAGCAGCGGGAGTGGCGGGTCGACTTACGAGCAGTACTTC. Amino acid sequence: CASSGSGGSTYEQYF. The chain is built from TRBV5-4 and TRBJ2-7, with D tentatively TRBD2 (5 bases). CDR1 and CDR2 from the germline V gene are SGHNT and YYREEE (reference sequence). Trimming took off 4 bases at V and 4 bases at J, with 18 bases between the two ends. CDR3 length: 15 amino acids.